This T cell receptor beta chain appears in the sequencing data of a study of monozygotic twins with inflammatory bowel disease. General study results and limits: IBD patients had lower TCRbeta diversity (inverse Simpson) than healthy co-twins.

Germline CDR1 reads KGHSH; CDR2 reads LQKENI. This CDR3 is built from 15 residues. As regards this clonotype: The target antigen is unknown.

Eight reactions per sample, run separately, yielded cDNA. No DNA is given; TCRdb re-called the 5' RACE reads and lists each CDR3 protein once. The repertoire table contains a few hundred thousand distinct CDR3 sequences. Whole blood that had not undergone T cell sorting provided the isolated total RNA. V and J are TRBV18 and TRBJ2-7; TCRdb outputs TRBD1, but without DNA this stays unchecked. The TCR comes from a human donor with ulcerative colitis or Crohn's disease, or a healthy co-twin of an affected twin (not recorded which). Sequenced sample: blood. CDR3 protein: CASSPRDRGDYEQYF.